The 28 T cell receptor beta chains given below trace back to one sample, sequenced in a study of control samples from healthy donors and cancer patients. The assay was immunoSEQ multiplex PCR, and TCRdb's table has in-frame clones only and misses some. Here the sample spans under 200,000 clones, about 94% being singletons. The specimen was blood. The receptors were gathered from a woman between 40 and 55 years old in good health.

J is TRBJ2-2 and V is TRBV7-8, with 12 positions matching TRBD2. The CDR3 covers 20 residues. Germline assignment: CDR1 SGHVS and CDR2 FQNEAQ. V dropped 3 bases and J dropped 5; count of bases not matched to a gene: 16. CDR3 residues: CASSFLAPSGRALGTGELFF. CDR3 sequence (DNA): TGTGCCAGCAGCTTTTTAGCTCCTAGCGGGAGGGCCTTAGGTACCGGGGAGCTGTTTTTT.

The chain is built from TRBV29-1 and TRBJ2-1; D not certain. The CDR3 totals 14 residues. CDR1 is SQVTM and CDR2 is ANQGSEA in the germline V gene. V was pared by 4 bases and J by 2 bases, with 12 bases between. CDR3 sequence reads: CSVGRNEAYNEQFF. CDR3 nucleotide sequence: TGCAGCGTTGGACGAAATGAGGCCTACAATGAGCAGTTCTTC.

J is TRBJ1-1 and V is TRBV4-2; TRBD1 aligns across 7 bases. CDR3 length equals 16 residues. Trimming cost V 4 bases and J 5 bases; bases outside gene matches: 13. Per germline, CDR1 LGHNA and CDR2 YNFKEQ. The CDR3 reads CASSRAGGRWNTEAFF. CDR3 DNA sequence: TGTGCCAGCAGCCGAGCAGGGGGGAGATGGAATACTGAAGCTTTCTTT.

This clone was recorded once. This chain joins TRBV19 and TRBJ2-1; 10 bases match TRBD2. The CDR3 has 14 residues. Germline assignment: CDR1 LNHDA and CDR2 SQIVND (reference sequence). The CDR3 nucleotides read TGTGCAAGCAGGGTAGCGGGAGGTTCGAATGAGCAGTTCTTC. Its translation: CASRVAGGSNEQFF.

The chain carries TRBV6-2 or TRBV6-3 and TRBJ1-5; D is perhaps TRBD1 (5 bases). Trimming took 2 bases from V and 6 from J, leaving 5 bases between them. There are 12 residues in the CDR3. Looked up from germline, CDR1 is MNHEY and CDR2 is SVGEGT. The CDR3 protein is CASSYGTQPQHF. CDR3 nucleotide sequence: TGTGCCAGCAGTTACGGGACTCAGCCCCAGCATTTT.

This chain connects TRBV6-5 to TRBJ1-1; 7 bases line up with TRBD1. The CDR3 has 14 residues. After removal of 6 bases from V and 1 base from J, the junction contained 5 bases not matched to a gene. The germline V gene has CDR1 MNHEY and CDR2 SVGAGI. The CDR3 DNA reads as TGTGCCAGCAGGACCGGGACAGCGAACACTGAAGCTTTCTTT. As protein: CASRTGTANTEAFF.

This clone was seen a single time. The V and J genes are TRBV6-1 and TRBJ1-2; D remains ambiguous. V was shortened by 0 bases and J by 4 bases, with 18 bases between the two germline ends. CDR3 length equals 17 residues. Germline CDR1 is MNHNS and CDR2 is SASEGT. The CDR3 DNA is TGTGCCAGCAGTGAAGCTGGAATGGTAGGGTTCGGCTATGGCTACACCTTC. Its protein product is CASSEAGMVGFGYGYTF.

Comment on this clone: Other nucleotide sequences from this sample produce the same CDR3. The chain employs TRBV9 and TRBJ2-7; TRBD2 aligns across 7 bases. CDR1 and CDR2 (germline): SGDLS, YYNGEE. V was pared by 0 bases and J by 1 base, with 1 base of the junction left unmatched. CDR3 size: 14 residues. The CDR3 sequence is CASSVASGSYEQYF. The CDR3 DNA is TGTGCCAGCAGCGTAGCTAGCGGTTCCTACGAGCAGTACTTC.

This clone was observed once. The chain links TRBV6-5 to TRBJ1-4, with 8 bases matching TRBD1. The ends lost 4 bases at V and 4 bases at J; junction bases unmatched: 8. The CDR3 has 16 amino acids. The germline CDR1 and CDR2 sequences are MNHEY and SVGAGI. CDR3 DNA: TGTGCCAGCAGTTCCCCCACAGGGGGAATTAATGAAAAACTGTTTTTT. Translated, it gives CASSSPTGGINEKLFF.

In this sample, this clone turned up once. The chain recombines TRBV10-3 with TRBJ1-6; D gene ambiguous. The CDR3 is 14 residues long. The germline gives CDR1 ENHRY, CDR2 SYGVKD. Deletions cut 6 bases from V and 9 bases from J, with 15 bases between. CDR3 sequence: CAIRDLPEASPLHF. The DNA for the CDR3 is TGTGCCATCAGGGACCTCCCAGAGGCTTCACCCCTCCACTTT.

This clone was seen just once. This chain connects TRBV11-3 to TRBJ2-1, with TRBD2 matching over 7 bases. Germline loops: CDR1 SGHNT, CDR2 YENEEA. The CDR3 runs 16 residues. V shed 4 bases and J 8 bases; nucleotides not matched to a gene: 14. The CDR3 sequence: CASSSGSGALVDEQFF. For the CDR3, the DNA is TGTGCCAGCAGCTCCGGGAGCGGGGCCCTGGTGGATGAGCAGTTCTTC.

The CDR3 loop is CASSQGPRRGDGELFF. CDR3 coding DNA: TGCGCCAGCAGCCAAGGTCCCAGGAGAGGAGACGGGGAGCTGTTTTTT. The V call is TRBV4-3, the J call TRBJ2-2; unclear D gene. Trimming left V 1 base short and J 7 bases short, with 16 bases between. Looked up from germline, CDR1 is LGHNA and CDR2 is YSLEER. The CDR3 totals 16 residues.

The chain uses TRBV2 and TRBJ1-2; 10 positions match TRBD1. J was trimmed by 8 bases and V by 3 bases; bases with no gene match: 6. The CDR3 loop spans 14 amino acids. Germline V gene sequence: CDR1 SNHLY, CDR2 FYNNEI. The CDR3 region is CASSDLTGGGGYTF. CDR3 sequence (DNA): TGTGCCAGCAGTGACTTGACAGGGGGCGGCGGCTACACCTTC. Using reference TRBV2 and TRBJ1-2 for the parts outside the CDR3, the full variable domain is EPEVTQTPSHQVTQMGQEVILRCVPISNHLYFYWYRQILGQKVEFLVSFYNNEISEKSEIFDDQFSVERPDGSNFTLKIRSTKLEDSAMYFCASSDLTGGGGYTFGSGTRLTVV.

The V and J genes are TRBV7-9 and TRBJ2-1; TRBD1 matches at 7 bases. Germline values: CDR1 SEHNR, CDR2 FQNEAQ (reference sequence). V lost 5 bases and J lost 0; bases outside the gene matches: 4. The CDR3 sequence is 15 residues long. CDR3 residues: CASSRGQSSYNEQFF. In DNA, the CDR3 is TGTGCCAGCAGCCGGGGACAGAGCTCCTACAATGAGCAGTTCTTC.

This chain connects TRBV6-5 to TRBJ1-6, with D tentatively TRBD1 (6 bases). CDR3 length: 16 amino acids. CDR1 is MNHEY and CDR2 is SVGAGI in the germline V gene. Trimming stripped 1 base from V and 4 bases from J, with 11 bases between. The CDR3 region has the DNA TGTGCCAGCAGTTACTTCAAGACAGGATATAATTCACCCCTCCACTTT. Translating it yields CASSYFKTGYNSPLHF.

The chain uses TRBV5-6 and TRBJ1-1; D is undetermined. V lost 0 bases and J lost 0, with 3 bases in between. This CDR3 spans 13 amino acids. Per germline, CDR1 SGHDT and CDR2 YYEEEE. CDR3 residues: CASSLVLNTEAFF. In DNA, the CDR3 is TGTGCCAGCAGCTTGGTCTTGAACACTGAAGCTTTCTTT.

J is TRBJ2-7 and V is TRBV6-5; TRBD1 might be the D (6 bases). The V and J ends lost 2 bases and 0 bases respectively, with 8 bases between them. The CDR3 spans 14 residues. Germline V CDR1 and CDR2: MNHEY, SVGAGI. The CDR3 coding sequence is TGTGCCAGCAGTTACCTGGACAGCTCCTACGAGCAGTACTTC. Residues: CASSYLDSSYEQYF.

The chain is built from TRBV6-6 and TRBJ1-5; D may be TRBD1 (6 bases). V was trimmed by 6 bases and J by 5 bases, leaving 20 bases between them. Germline V lookup: CDR1 MNHNY, CDR2 SVGAGI (reference sequence). The CDR3 covers 16 residues. The CDR3 coding sequence is TGTGCCAGCAGGCCCAGGGGACGGCCGATTGATCAGCCCCAGCATTTT. Translated, it gives CASRPRGRPIDQPQHF.

The V call is TRBV25-1, the J call TRBJ1-1, with 10 bases aligning to TRBD1. V lost 6 bases, J lost 5 bases, and 3 bases stayed unmatched. The CDR3 is 13 residues long. Germline loops: CDR1 MGHDK, CDR2 SYGVNS. The chain's CDR3 is CASSGTGETEAFF. DNA for the CDR3: TGTGCCAGCAGCGGGACAGGGGAAACTGAAGCTTTCTTT.

The chain links TRBV4-3 to TRBJ2-5; D uncertain. Germline CDR1 LGHNA, CDR2 YSLEER. The CDR3 has 13 residues. V was clipped by 4 bases and J by 1 base, with 7 bases between them. In nucleotides, the CDR3 is TGCGCCAGCAGCCGGCAGATCCAAGAGACCCAGTACTTC. Translation gives CASSRQIQETQYF.

The chain combines TRBV9 with TRBJ1-2, with a possible D match to TRBD1 (5 bases). The CDR3 totals 16 residues. Trimming stripped 4 bases from V and 7 bases from J, with 23 bases between. Per germline, CDR1 SGDLS and CDR2 YYNGEE. The CDR3 loop is CASSTRDGRALGGYTF. CDR3 coding DNA: TGTGCCAGCAGCACACGGGACGGCCGGGCGCTTGGTGGCTACACCTTC. The full variable domain, completed using reference TRBV9 and TRBJ1-2, is DSGVTQTPKHLITATGQRVTLRCSPRSGDLSVYWYQQSLDQGLQFLIQYYNGEERAKGNILERFSAQQFPDLHSELNLSSLELGDSALYFCASSTRDGRALGGYTFGSGTRLTVV.

The chain has TRBV3-1 (or the pseudogene TRBV3-2) and TRBJ1-1; 8 nucleotides align to TRBD1. Germline CDR1 is LGHDT and CDR2 is YNNKEL (reference sequence). The CDR3 sequence is 14 residues long. Germline trimming cut 3 bases from V and 1 base from J; bases unmatched to any gene: 1. The CDR3 DNA reads as TGTGCCAGCAGCCACGGACAGGGGAACACTGAAGCTTTCTTT. It is translated as CASSHGQGNTEAFF.

This rearrangement joins TRBV7-9 to TRBJ2-1; TRBD1 agrees at 11 bases. V was clipped by 5 bases and J by 6 bases; unmatched bases: 18. The CDR3 has 19 residues. Germline V gene data show CDR1 as SEHNR and CDR2 as FQNEAQ (reference sequence). CDR3 amino acids: CASSPLWAGQGVSINEQFF. The CDR3 region has the DNA TGTGCCAGCAGCCCCCTCTGGGCGGGACAGGGGGTTTCCATCAATGAGCAGTTCTTC. The variable domain in full, completed from reference TRBV7-9 and TRBJ2-1, reads DTGVSQNPRHKITKRGQNVTFRCDPISEHNRLYWYRQTLGQGPEFLTYFQNEAQLEKSRLLSDRFSAERPKGSFSTLEIQRTEQGDSAMYLCASSPLWAGQGVSINEQFFGPGTRLTVL.

The rearrangement links TRBV6-5 to TRBJ2-1, with 10 bases aligning to TRBD1. The CDR3 has 13 amino acids. Germline CDR1 is MNHEY and CDR2 is SVGAGI. V was clipped by 8 bases and J by 4 bases; unmatched bases: 2. The chain's CDR3 is CASRDRGYNEQFF. The CDR3 bases are TGTGCCAGCCGGGACAGGGGATACAATGAGCAGTTCTTC.

The genes are TRBV19 and TRBJ2-5; 9 bases agree with TRBD1. After removal of 1 base from V and 5 bases from J, the junction contained 8 bases not matched to a gene. CDR3 length equals 16 residues. Germline lookup yields CDR1 LNHDA and CDR2 SQIVND (reference sequence). The CDR3 reads CASSIGPGQGKETQYF. The CDR3 nucleotides read TGTGCCAGTAGTATAGGCCCGGGACAGGGTAAGGAGACCCAGTACTTC.

CDR3 bases: TGTGCCATCAGTGAGTCGACAGGCGGTAATGAAAAACTGTTTTTT. Protein product: CAISESTGGNEKLFF. This chain joins TRBV10-3 and TRBJ1-4, with a weak D call TRBD1 (6 bases). This CDR3 contains 15 residues. CDR1 is ENHRY, CDR2 SYGVKD, per germline. The V gene lost 0 bases and the J gene lost 4 bases, with 9 bases spanning the gap.

This chain uses TRBV5-1 with TRBJ1-2; TRBD1 matches 7 bases. V lost 0 bases, J lost 5 bases, and 7 bases stayed unmatched. The germline gives CDR1 SGHRS, CDR2 YFSETQ. This CDR3 is built from 15 residues. This chain's CDR3 is CASSLEGTATYGYTF. The CDR3 coding sequence is TGCGCCAGCAGCTTGGAGGGGACAGCGACTTATGGCTACACCTTC.

The J gene is TRBJ1-1, the V gene TRBV12-3 or TRBV12-4, with a weak D call TRBD1 (5 bases). This CDR3 is built from 12 residues. V lost 5 bases to trimming and J lost 8 bases, with 12 bases between them. The CDR3 is CASSPGPLEAFF. The CDR3 DNA reads TGTGCCAGCAGTCCGGGGCCGCTAGAAGCTTTCTTT.